This T cell receptor beta chain was found in a study of cytomegalovirus exposure and HLA in healthy donors (dated by TCRdb to 2016 to 2017). Broadly, across the study: According to an earlier analysis of around 600 of the donors, some 180 million T cells yielded 90 million to 130 million unique TCR beta sequences and roughly 280 Gb of sequence data. Approximately 300 gigabases of sequencing data and around 80 million unique TCR sequences made up an early release that covered about 640 HLA-typed donors. The genetic ancestry cluster associated with self-reported Caucasian donors included about four fifths of the 300 to 450 genotyped donors. The study was designed to test whether signatures of past pathogen exposure could be identified by cataloging public T cell receptors. Using immunosequencing, the study profiled T cell repertoires from around 670 subjects and related those repertoires to cytomegalovirus serostatus. Along with the approximately 700-subject first cohort, a separate validation cohort of over a hundred different subjects was used. The study combined high-throughput TCR immunosequencing, statistical association of individual TCRs with disease status, and machine learning to predict cytomegalovirus infection status. In a later analysis, previously published TCR beta repertoires from about 670 donors were re-analyzed and high-resolution HLA genotyping was added so that TCR occurrence patterns could be studied. In the later analysis, no new phenotypic data were used to find candidate immune exposures; instead, reliance was placed on TCR beta sequences and their occurrence across donors. An earlier analysis of 587 of the donors used high-throughput TCR beta sequencing to judge whether each TCR beta V gene segment behaved as functional or pseudogenic. Donor age, sex, ethnicity and CMV serostatus were compiled alongside the repertoire data. Genome-wide SNP genotypes for about 60% of the roughly 670 donors were used in a later genetic analysis, which treated that subset as a discovery cohort. All discovery cohort repertoires had been generated using a single sequencing platform. Both class I and class II loci were covered by HLA typing, at four-digit resolution. Typing coverage varied by locus: roughly 620-640 donors for A, B, C, DRB1 and DQB1; 522 for DQA1; some 610 for DPA1; approximately 490 for DPB1. Because of strong linkage in the cohort, roughly five DR-DQ haplotypes were treated as single units for association and clustering. Across about 370 genotyped donors of the cohort, an average of approximately 240,000 unique TCR beta nucleotide sequences per donor were sequenced, and roughly 18% of those sequences were non-productive.

A remark on this clone: Its antigen is not yet known. No much larger clonotype is one base removed from it; base qualities were not supplied.

The cohort was made up of 666 healthy bone marrow donors. Cohort members were all nominally healthy when sampled, although unrecorded immune exposures were likely present. The donor was CMV seronegative and belonged to the group of under 400 seronegative cohort members. Every donor gave a peripheral blood sample, and the peripheral blood mononuclear cells from that sample were used for TCR beta sequencing. Genomic DNA extraction from the blood cell samples was performed with the Qiagen DNeasy Blood Extraction Kit. The library was made by the immunoSEQ multiplex PCR assay. For the multiplex PCR, a mixture combining 60 forward primers for TCR Vbeta segments and 13 reverse primers for TCR Jbeta segments was used. Amplification of the CDR3 region of rearranged TCR beta genes was performed with a multiplex PCR assay on genomic DNA. The amplified TCR beta libraries were sequenced on the Illumina HiSeq System as 87-base-pair reads. The paper's processing steps were these. A later analysis counted about 80 million unique TCR beta chains across the 700 or so repertoires, and some 11 million of these chains were shared by at least two donors. Raw reads were error-corrected and collapsed into unique sequences with a nearest-neighbor algorithm that merged closely related sequences to remove PCR and sequencing errors. To assign V, D and J gene segments, CDR3 sequences were aligned to IMGT reference sequences. For a sequence to be retained, a match of at least six nucleotides to both a V gene segment and a J gene segment was required. Rearrangements were called productive when the CDR3 lacked stop codons and stayed in frame with V and J; all others were non-productive. CDR3 was defined according to IMGT convention as the region running from the second conserved V-encoded cysteine to the conserved J-encoded phenylalanine. The earlier analysis of a few hundred of the donors excluded sequences that lacked an unambiguous match to a single V gene segment. An earlier analysis of several hundred of the donors called V segments functional above 56.7% productive rearrangements and segregating when the between-donor standard deviation exceeded 5%. A statistical classification framework was developed to diagnose cytomegalovirus status using the catalog of TCR beta chain sequences. In a later analysis, V and J genes were assigned by comparing TCR nucleotide sequences against IMGT/GENE-DB human TR gene sequences. The TCRdist pipeline was used in a later analysis to assign CDR3 sequences and most-parsimonious VDJ recombination scenarios. In a later analysis, every TCR beta chain was defined by the combination of its CDR3 amino acid sequence and its V-gene family, and reads without a unique V-gene family were dropped. To address suspected cross-contamination and a sequencing artifact, a later analysis removed approximately 600 highly shared, low-generation-probability nucleotide sequences. In a later analysis, a clonal expansion index for each public chain was calculated from normalized within-repertoire ranks of inferred template counts. In a later analysis, generation probabilities were computed using a VDJ recombination model fitted to out-of-frame rearrangements, and the results were checked against IGoR. A later analysis scored TCR-TCR, TCR-HLA and TCR-CMV co-occurrence with hypergeometric tests, applying a repertoire-size bias correction to TCR pairs. In a later analysis, false discovery rates were estimated by permuting HLA or CMV assignments 20 times. In a later analysis, co-occurring TCRs were grouped using DBSCAN, with TCRdist sequence similarity added in when clustering inside HLA-allele-positive subsets. Repertoires with fewer than 30,000 or more than 120,000 public chains, plus five repertoires with anomalous nucleotide sharing, were excluded from co-occurrence clustering. Sourced from immuneACCESS, this table was stored by TCRdb with only in-frame sequences that have V and J called. A share of the clones is absent; for the studies checked, an unresolved V gene accounts for under half, and the remainder has no known explanation. V and J calls plus clone size are reproduced from that table; the DNA served to infer D and trimming. In this sample the table shows around 230,000 clones, around 83% of which occur a single time. Roughly 0.24% of the sample is in the top ten clones.

The paper as a whole reports these results and caveats: An earlier analysis of around 600 of the donors showed that most TCR beta V segments appeared in productive rearrangements either about 90% or about 30% of the time, which broadly matched IMGT annotations. Some IMGT-functional V segments, including TRBV6-2 and TRBV6-3, could not be distinguished by the 87-base-pair reads and were therefore excluded. A further reported finding was that TCR beta sequences accurately predicted the HLA-A and HLA-B alleles for most subjects in the first cohort. Linkage disequilibrium might explain the correlated functional status among segregating V segments, but an unknown experimental factor could not be excluded. Presence/absence analyses assumed roughly uniform sequencing depth across donors, an assumption that may not hold. A later analysis found that TCR association rates varied across HLA loci, with DRB1 alleles showing the most associated TCRs and HLA-C alleles the fewest. In a later analysis, around 15,000 TCR beta sequences were associated with specific HLA alleles at a false discovery rate of 0.05. Because counts were too low, about 15 rarely observed V segments, including chromosome 9 orphons, were left out of the earlier analysis of 587 of the donors. In a later genetic analysis, a missense DCLRE1C variant was associated with V-gene and J-gene trimming of TCR beta chains, and the association was replicated in an independent cohort. This cohort had only TCR beta chains sequenced, and the lack of alpha or paired-chain data limited which features could be detected. In vitro tests confirmed that three of the cytomegalovirus-associated TCR beta chains recognize cytomegalovirus antigens. The classifier was reported to diagnose cytomegalovirus status with high specificity and sensitivity in both the original cohort and the validation cohort. When HLA alleles, especially DR and DQ, strongly co-occurred, TCR associations were difficult to assign to individual alleles. According to the authors, the approach could potentially be generalized to other disease states and immunological phenotypes. In the study, approximately 160 TCR beta chains were listed as associated with cytomegalovirus. In a later genetic analysis, fewer N-insertions in productive TCRs were reported among donors in an Asian-associated ancestry cluster than the roughly 700-donor mean. In a later analysis, HLA-associated TCR beta chains showed more clonal expansion and lower generation probabilities than non-associated chains that were equally common. Across donors, most TCR sequences were observed very rarely, whereas some public TCRs were present in many individuals. CMV serostatus was the only immune exposure information available for the cohort. According to a later analysis, parvovirus B19, influenza, CMV and Epstein-Barr virus appeared linked to several top co-occurrence clusters. Because some donors lacked HLA typing at each locus, the association tests relied only on the typed subset. In a later analysis, most CMV-associated TCR beta chains were found to appear HLA-restricted, with HLA associations seemingly driven largely by CMV exposure. A group of highly shared sequence variants was considered likely to be a technical artifact of the sequencing pipeline.

The CDR3 contains 14 residues, cysteine and phenylalanine counted. Kept here is only the CDR3 DNA, which spans 42 bases and is read in frame from base 1. The germline V gene gives CDR1 as MNHEY and CDR2 as SVGAGI. The trim is 7 bases for V and 1 base for J, with a gap of 13 bases between the germline ends. The sequence is built from TRBV6-5 and TRBJ1-1; the D gene is perhaps TRBD1, from 6 matching bases. The source of this sequence is a girl aged 2 to 9 in good health and CMV-seronegative. What was sequenced was PBMCs. The DNA reads TGTGCCAGCACCATGGGGGCAGCGAACACTGAAGCTTTCTTT. Its protein reads: CASTMGAANTEAFF.